This is a list of T cell receptor beta chains from one sample in a study of shared clonotypes between healthy human individuals. Produced via immunoSEQ multiplex PCR; TCRdb's table is partial and in-frame only. This table holds around 1,100,000 clones, 77% found once. Sequencing input: memory CD4+ T cells from PBMCs. These receptors were taken from a man younger than 35 in good health. Some clones in this sample may be carry-over from other donors' samples. Each CDR3 is given with its conserved first and last residue. D genes are given only for firm matches. A row's size may be missing; if present it is once, few, many or a size class.

DNA	CDR3	V	J	D	size
TGTGCCAGCAGCTTAATGAAGGACACTGAAGCTTTCTTT	CASSLMKDTEAFF	TRBV7-3	TRBJ1-1	-	-
TGTGCCAGAAGCTTGGGGAAGGGGACAGGGGATGAAGAGACCCAGTACTTC	CARSLGKGTGDEETQYF	TRBV5-3	TRBJ2-5	TRBD1	few
TGTGCCAGTAGTCCTATTTGGGACAGGGGACTAGGATTCTCCTACGAGCAGTACTTC	CASSPIWDRGLGFSYEQYF	TRBV19	TRBJ2-7	TRBD1	many
TGTGCCAGCAGTTACCCCGTCGGGGAGGGCGGCTACACCTTC	CASSYPVGEGGYTF	TRBV6-6	TRBJ1-2	-	-
TGTGCCAGCAGTTTATGGGGGGCTAGCTATGGCTACACCTTC	CASSLWGASYGYTF	TRBV27	TRBJ1-2	-	-
TGCGCCAGCAGAACAGGGGGCGGCCCGAACACTGAAGCTTTCTTT	CASRTGGGPNTEAFF	TRBV5-1	TRBJ1-1	TRBD1	-
TGTGCCAGCAGTCGACGCGGGACATTATACGGCTACACCTTC	CASSRRGTLYGYTF	TRBV28	TRBJ1-2	-	-
TGTGCCAGCAGCACCCAGGGGGAGGGGGGAACTGAAGCTTTCTTT	CASSTQGEGGTEAFF	TRBV21-1	TRBJ1-1	-	-
TGTGCCTGGAGTGTATTTGATGAAAAACTGTTTTTT	CAWSVFDEKLFF	TRBV30	TRBJ1-4	-	-
TGTGCCAGCAGTTGGCGGGCCAACGTCCTGACTTTC	CASSWRANVLTF	TRBV28	TRBJ2-6	-	-
TGTGCCAGCAGTGAAGCATCACCTTACGAGCAGTACTTC	CASSEASPYEQYF	TRBV6-1	TRBJ2-7	-	-
TGTGCCAGCAGCTCCGGGGGCCTAGCGCGCAATGAGCAGTTCTTC	CASSSGGLARNEQFF	TRBV11-1	TRBJ2-1	-	-
TGCGCCAGCAGCCAAGGTTCGTTCGCGGACCCACGCTACGAGCAGTACTTC	CASSQGSFADPRYEQYF	TRBV4-3	TRBJ2-7	-	-
TGCGCCAGCAGCCAACCCTCAAGCGGGAGTGCGGATGGGTGGGCCTACAATGAGCAGTTCTTC	CASSQPSSGSADGWAYNEQFF	TRBV4-1	TRBJ2-1	TRBD2	-
TGTGCCAGCAGTTCCCCAGGGGGCTTCGCAGATACGCAGTATTTT	CASSSPGGFADTQYF	TRBV27	TRBJ2-3	TRBD1	-
TGTGCCAGCAGCTCCCTGTATAGCTACAATGAGCAGTTCTTC	CASSSLYSYNEQFF	TRBV7-6	TRBJ2-1	-	-
TGTGCCAGCTCACTGGGACGGCCCGGGGAGACCCAGTACTTC	CASSLGRPGETQYF	TRBV18	TRBJ2-5	-	-
TGTGCCAGCAGTCGACAGAGTAGCAATCAGCCCCAGCATTTT	CASSRQSSNQPQHF	TRBV2	TRBJ1-5	-	-
TGTGCCATCAGAAACGCAAGGAGATACGAGCAGTACTTC	CAIRNARRYEQYF	TRBV10-3	TRBJ2-7	-	-